The 27 T cell receptor beta chains below come from one sample, sequenced in a study of blood T cell repertoires in COVID-19. The method was immunoSEQ multiplex PCR; TCRdb's version includes in-frame clones alone and lacks a portion of them. Among about 80,000 clones, approximately 80% were seen once, and the ten largest hold over 10%. Sequencing input: peripheral blood. These receptors were taken from a human donor in a cohort sampled during active COVID-19.

A single count supports this clone. The chain combines TRBV3-1 (or the pseudogene TRBV3-2) with TRBJ1-2, with 10 bases matching TRBD1. V lost 4 bases, J lost 12 bases, and 14 bases stayed unmatched. The V gene's germline CDR1 is LGHDT and CDR2 YNNKEL (reference sequence). The CDR3 length is 15 residues. CDR3 DNA sequence: TGTGCCAGCAGCCGAACCCCGGGGACAGGGGAGAATCACACCTTC. Its translation is CASSRTPGTGENHTF.

This clone was detected only once. The chain uses TRBV7-3 and TRBJ2-3; D might be TRBD1 (7 bases). Trimming shortened V by 3 bases and J by 3 bases, and 10 bases separated the two germline ends. Per germline, CDR1 SGHTA and CDR2 FQGTGA. The CDR3 is 14 amino acids. For the CDR3, the DNA is TGTGCCAGCAGCTTGGGGGGACAGACAGATACGCAGTATTTT. Translated: CASSLGGQTDTQYF.

The rearrangement joins TRBV15 to TRBJ2-7; TRBD1 matches 9 bases. V shed 6 bases and J 3 bases; nucleotides not matched to a gene: 3. This CDR3 is 13 amino acids long. CDR1 LNHNV and CDR2 YYDKDF come from the germline V gene (reference sequence). CDR3 DNA: TGTGCCACCAGTTCGGACAGGGGCTACGAGCAGTACTTC. Protein: CATSSDRGYEQYF. The complete variable domain, with remaining parts taken from reference TRBV15 and TRBJ2-7, reads DAMVIQNPRYQVTQFGKPVTLSCSQTLNHNVMYWYQQKSSQAPKLLFHYYDKDFNNEADTPDNFQSRRPNTSFCFLDIRSPGLGDTAMYLCATSSDRGYEQYFGPGTRLTVT.

J is TRBJ1-1 and V is TRBV7-9, with D possibly TRBD1 on 6 matching bases. This CDR3 is 15 amino acids long. Germline CDR1 is SEHNR and CDR2 is FQNEAQ (reference sequence). The germline V and J ends were trimmed by 1 base and 10 bases, with 19 bases remaining between them. The CDR3 loop is CASSLEGERGSAAFF. As DNA, the CDR3 is TGTGCCAGCAGCTTAGAGGGGGAGAGGGGATCTGCAGCTTTCTTT.

This chain's CDR3 is CASSPGTGGTYEQYF. CDR3 nucleotide sequence: TGCGCCAGCAGCCCGGGGACAGGGGGAACCTACGAGCAGTACTTC. This chain connects TRBV4-1 to TRBJ2-7; TRBD1 agrees at 11 bases. CDR3 length: 15 residues. The trim removed 4 bases at V and 2 bases at J, leaving 4 bases unmatched. The germline V gene has CDR1 MGHRA and CDR2 YSYEKL.

The genes are TRBV10-1 and TRBJ2-3; a possible D gene is TRBD1 (5 bases). Deletions cut 0 bases from V and 2 bases from J, with 9 bases between. The germline V gene encodes CDR1 WNHNN and CDR2 SYGVQD (reference sequence). This CDR3 is 15 amino acids long. The CDR3 DNA follows: TGCGCCAGCAGTGAGTCGATAGGGGCCACAGATACGCAGTATTTT. This encodes CASSESIGATDTQYF.

This clone was picked up a small number of times. The rearrangement joins TRBV5-1 to TRBJ1-3; 10 bases line up with TRBD1. CDR1 and CDR2 from the germline V gene are SGHRS and YFSETQ. The ends lost 0 bases at V and 0 bases at J; junction bases unmatched: 6. The CDR3 runs 18 residues. In DNA form, the CDR3 reads TGCGCCAGCAGCTTGGAGTGGACAGGGGGGACCTCTGGAAACACCATATATTTT. Protein product: CASSLEWTGGTSGNTIYF.

This chain connects TRBV6-4 to TRBJ2-4, with 13 bases that match TRBD2. V was clipped by 7 bases and J by 3 bases; unmatched bases: 6. There are 16 residues in the CDR3. CDR1 and CDR2 from the germline V gene are MRHNA and SNTAGT. The CDR3 loop is CASTGTSGVYKNIQYF. CDR3 DNA sequence: TGTGCCAGCACCGGGACTAGCGGGGTATACAAAAACATTCAGTACTTC.

The chain recombines TRBV18 with TRBJ1-1; D remains unclear. The CDR3 is 12 amino acids. Trimming took off 6 bases at V and 5 bases at J, with 10 bases between the two ends. Germline CDR1 and CDR2: KGHSH and LQKENI. CDR3 nucleotide sequence: TGTGCCAGCTCGGGCTCCAGGACTGAAGCTTTCTTT. It codes for CASSGSRTEAFF.

The chain couples TRBV6-6 to TRBJ1-1; tentatively, D is TRBD1 (5 bases). Trimming stripped 6 bases from V and 5 bases from J, with 10 bases between. The CDR3 has 12 amino acids. In germline, CDR1 is MNHNY, CDR2 SVGAGI (reference sequence). The CDR3 DNA reads TGTGCCAGCAGAGTCCGGGGGACTGAAGCTTTCTTT. It encodes CASRVRGTEAFF.

The chain recombines TRBV9 with TRBJ2-5; 12 positions agree with TRBD2. J gave up 5 bases and V 4 bases, and 3 bases lay outside the gene matches. Germline CDR1 is SGDLS and CDR2 is YYNGEE. This CDR3 is built from 14 residues. CDR3 loop: CASSPGTSGETQYF. The CDR3, as DNA: TGTGCCAGCAGCCCGGGGACTAGCGGGGAGACCCAGTACTTC. Variable domain in full (rest from reference TRBV9 and TRBJ2-5): DSGVTQTPKHLITATGQRVTLRCSPRSGDLSVYWYQQSLDQGLQFLIQYYNGEERAKGNILERFSAQQFPDLHSELNLSSLELGDSALYFCASSPGTSGETQYFGPGTRLLVL.

The V gene is TRBV18, the J gene TRBJ2-1, with 7 positions matching TRBD2. V trimming: 2 bases; J trimming: 3 bases; junction bases outside the gene matches: 4. The CDR3 has 15 amino acids. Germline CDR1 and CDR2: KGHSH and LQKENI. The CDR3 protein is CASSPGRADYNEQFF. The CDR3 coding sequence is TGTGCCAGCTCACCAGGGAGGGCCGACTACAATGAGCAGTTCTTC.

The chain couples TRBV7-2 to TRBJ2-1, with unresolved D. Germline values: CDR1 SGHTA, CDR2 FQGNSA. V was clipped by 3 bases and J by 2 bases, with 11 bases between them. The CDR3 extends over 15 amino acids. The CDR3 region is CASSLGARTYNEQFF. For the CDR3, the DNA is TGTGCCAGCAGCTTGGGCGCCAGAACCTACAATGAGCAGTTCTTC.

The chain recombines TRBV7-3 with TRBJ1-2, with 7 nucleotides matching TRBD1. CDR3 size: 17 residues. Trimming at V came to 0 bases and at J to 6 bases, leaving 13 bases not matched to a gene. Germline CDR1 reads SGHTA; CDR2 reads FQGTGA. The CDR3 nucleotides are TGTGCCAGCAGCTTAACCCAAGAACAGGGGATACGTCATGGCTACACCTTC. This sequence encodes CASSLTQEQGIRHGYTF.

The chain is built from TRBV30 and TRBJ2-7, with D possibly TRBD1 on 6 matching bases. CDR3 length: 16 residues. The V and J ends lost 1 base and 3 bases respectively, with 19 bases between them. Germline CDR1 GTSNPN, CDR2 SVGIG (reference sequence). The CDR3 sequence: CAWSASPPGVNYEQYF. The CDR3 DNA reads as TGTGCCTGGAGTGCAAGCCCTCCAGGGGTTAACTACGAGCAGTACTTC.

The J gene is TRBJ2-3, the V gene TRBV9, with 7 bases matching TRBD1. The CDR3 covers 15 residues. V dropped 4 bases and J dropped 0; count of bases not matched to a gene: 5. The germline gives CDR1 SGDLS, CDR2 YYNGEE. CDR3 in amino acids: CASSSRTGSTDTQYF. In DNA form, the CDR3 reads TGTGCCAGCAGCAGCAGGACAGGCAGCACAGATACGCAGTATTTT.

In DNA form, the CDR3 reads TGTGCCTGGAGTGTACTAGGGGCGGGACCCTACGAGCAGTACTTC. Translated: CAWSVLGAGPYEQYF. This chain joins TRBV30 and TRBJ2-7; the D gene is possibly TRBD2 (6 bases). The CDR3 totals 15 residues. Trimming stripped 0 bases from V and 2 bases from J, with 14 bases between. In germline, CDR1 is GTSNPN, CDR2 SVGIG (reference sequence).

The chain has TRBV6-1 and TRBJ1-5, with D hard to call. The CDR3 covers 13 residues. The V end lost 0 bases, the J end lost 7 bases, and 7 bases lay between the germline ends. Germline V gene lookup returns CDR1 MNHNS and CDR2 SASEGT. The DNA for the CDR3 is TGTGCCAGCAGTGAAGCGTGGAGGCAGCCCCAGCATTTT. This translates into CASSEAWRQPQHF.

V and J are TRBV11-3 and TRBJ2-2; D is uncertain. The V and J ends lost 5 bases and 8 bases respectively, with 12 bases between them. Germline CDR1 is SGHNT and CDR2 is YENEEA. The CDR3 runs 13 residues. The CDR3 sequence is CASSLSSSGELFF. The CDR3 DNA reads as TGTGCCAGCAGCCTATCGTCCTCTGGGGAGCTGTTTTTT.

This sequence joins TRBV7-2 and TRBJ2-7, with 13 nucleotides matching TRBD2. The germline V gene has CDR1 SGHTA and CDR2 FQGNSA. The CDR3 runs 17 residues. After removal of 0 bases from V and 2 bases from J, the junction contained 4 bases not matched to a gene. The CDR3 DNA follows: TGTGCCAGCAGCTTAGCCGCTACTAGCGGGGGGGCCTACGAGCAGTACTTC. This encodes CASSLAATSGGAYEQYF. The entire variable domain, with the rest obtained from reference TRBV7-2 and TRBJ2-7, is as follows: GAGVSQSPSNKVTEKGKDVELRCDPISGHTALYWYRQSLGQGLEFLIYFQGNSAPDKSGLPSDRFSAERTGGSVSTLTIQRTQQEDSAVYLCASSLAATSGGAYEQYFGPGTRLTVT.

The V and J genes are TRBV11-1 and TRBJ2-7; unclear D gene. Looked up from germline, CDR1 is SGHAT and CDR2 is FQDESV (reference sequence). The CDR3 extends over 12 amino acids. Trimming stripped 4 bases from V and 6 bases from J, with 10 bases between. CDR3 in DNA: TGTGCCAGCAGCTCGGGTAATGGCGAGCAGTACTTC. This translates into CASSSGNGEQYF.

The sample holds a few counts of this clone. The rearrangement links TRBV2 to TRBJ1-6, with 7 bases fitting TRBD1. There are 14 residues in the CDR3. Germline loops: CDR1 SNHLY, CDR2 FYNNEI. V was pared by 6 bases and J by 6 bases, with 5 bases of the junction left unmatched. This CDR3 is CASRDRVSNSPLHF. CDR3 DNA: TGTGCCAGCAGAGACAGGGTATCTAATTCACCCCTCCACTTT.

The V and J genes are TRBV2 and TRBJ1-1, with unresolved D. The CDR3 length is 15 residues. Trimming stripped 6 bases from V and 1 base from J, with 15 bases between. Germline CDR1 SNHLY, CDR2 FYNNEI. The CDR3 loop reads CASSGRENTNTEAFF. For the CDR3, the DNA is TGTGCCAGCAGCGGAAGGGAGAATACGAACACTGAAGCTTTCTTT. Filled out from reference TRBV2 and TRBJ1-1, the complete variable domain reads EPEVTQTPSHQVTQMGQEVILRCVPISNHLYFYWYRQILGQKVEFLVSFYNNEISEKSEIFDDQFSVERPDGSNFTLKIRSTKLEDSAMYFCASSGRENTNTEAFFGQGTRLTVV.

This chain joins TRBV19 and TRBJ1-1; D remains unclear. Germline-derived CDR1 and CDR2 are LNHDA and SQIVND (reference sequence). V was trimmed by 3 bases and J by 6 bases, leaving 14 bases between them. This CDR3 is built from 14 residues. CDR3 coding DNA: TGTGCCAGTAGTATTGGCAGGCGTGGTCCTGAAGCTTTCTTT. Translation: CASSIGRRGPEAFF.

This clone was picked up a small number of times. The rearrangement joins TRBV10-1 to TRBJ2-2; perhaps TRBD1 as D (5 bases). V was clipped by 8 bases and J by 8 bases, with 12 bases between them. CDR3 length equals 12 residues. Germline V gives CDR1 WNHNN, CDR2 SYGVQD (reference sequence). The CDR3 protein is CASSSNRGELFF. The CDR3 DNA sequence: TGCGCCAGCTCCTCGAACAGGGGGGAGCTGTTTTTT.

This chain connects TRBV7-9 to TRBJ2-3, with 9 bases matching TRBD2. CDR1 is SEHNR and CDR2 is FQNEAQ in the germline V gene (reference sequence). V lost 8 bases to trimming and J lost 0 bases; unmatched junction nucleotides: 9. The CDR3 contains 16 residues. In DNA form, the CDR3 reads TGTGCCAGCGCCAAACTAGCGGGCATTAGCACAGATACGCAGTATTTT. Translated, it gives CASAKLAGISTDTQYF.

The chain uses TRBV6-1 and TRBJ2-1; possibly TRBD2 for D (6 bases). Germline V gene lookup returns CDR1 MNHNS and CDR2 SASEGT. Deletions cut 2 bases from V and 4 bases from J, with 15 bases between. The CDR3 covers 16 residues. The CDR3 DNA is TGTGCCAGCAGTGAAAGGGGCGGGGAGACGTACAATGAGCAGTTCTTC. Translated, it gives CASSERGGETYNEQFF.